This T cell receptor beta chain was recorded in a study of CD8 T cells in ankylosing spondylitis. Study observations and caveats: Ankylosing spondylitis blood seemed to carry a telltale TCR beta motif made of about 8 highly homologous variants.

Germline V gene lookup returns CDR1 SGDLS and CDR2 YYNGEE. This CDR3 comprises 14 residues. Trimming pared 0 bases from V and 1 base from J, leaving 6 bases between. To note about this clonotype: No antigen is known for it.

TCRdb independently ran MiXCR on the 5' RACE reads; one entry per CDR3 protein. The sample contains around 540,000 distinct CDR3 sequences, about an eighth of which appear only once. This clonotype originated in a male donor with ankylosing spondylitis. The sequencing sample was made of blood, either unsorted or a sorted T cell fraction (not recorded which). This chain links TRBV9 with TRBJ2-3; D uncertain. CDR3 bases: TGTGCCAGCAGCGTAGACCTTCGCACAGATACGCAGTATTTT. This translates into CASSVDLRTDTQYF.